The rows below give T cell receptor beta chains drawn from one sample of a study of vaccination and CD4 T cells after COVID-19. TCRdb analysed the PCR reads with MiXCR anew, one entry per CDR3 protein. Of roughly 15,000 distinct CDR3 sequences in the sample, 61% were seen once. Antigens for these TCRs are unknown. Sequences were obtained from CD4+ T cells from blood, cultured in vitro. The receptors stem from a human donor who had recovered from COVID-19. CDR3s include the opening cysteine and the closing phenylalanine or tryptophan. The D gene is left open where the match is weak. Size tells how often a clone was seen (once, few, many) or the class of an expanded clone, and some rows leave it out.

clone_size	v_call	d_call	j_call	cdr3_aa	cdr3_nt
-	TRBV2	-	TRBJ1-5	CASSESLQVTQPQHF	TGTGCCAGCAGTGAAAGCTTACAGGTGACTCAGCCCCAGCATTTT
-	TRBV20-1	-	TRBJ1-1	CSARAVFGRGRGNTEAFF	TGCAGTGCTAGGGCCGTGTTTGGTAGGGGAAGGGGGAACACTGAAGCTTTCTTT
-	TRBV5-4	TRBD1	TRBJ1-2	CASSPWTGANYGYTF	TGTGCCAGCAGCCCTTGGACAGGGGCCAACTATGGCTACACCTTC
-	TRBV7-9	TRBD2	TRBJ2-3	CASSTSIWDYTDTQYF	TGTGCCAGCAGTACTAGCATTTGGGACTACACAGATACGCAGTATTTT
-	TRBV6-1	-	TRBJ1-5	CASSRGDGLLNQPQHF	TGTGCCAGCAGTCGGGGGGACGGACTTCTCAATCAGCCCCAGCATTTT
-	TRBV15	-	TRBJ2-7	CATSRERGAAYEQYF	TGTGCCACCAGCAGAGAACGGGGCGCAGCCTACGAGCAGTACTTC
-	TRBV28	-	TRBJ1-2	CASRPAGGGYGYTF	TGTGCCAGCAGACCGGCGGGCGGCGGCTATGGCTACACCTTC
few	TRBV11-2	-	TRBJ1-1	CASSLVGGDTEAFF	TGTGCCAGCAGCTTGGTAGGGGGGGACACTGAAGCTTTCTTT
medium-sized	TRBV2	TRBD1	TRBJ1-1	CASSLQGKITEAFF	TGTGCCAGCAGCTTACAGGGGAAGATCACTGAAGCTTTCTTT
once	TRBV11-2	TRBD1	TRBJ1-5	CASSQDRVNQPQHF	TGTGCCAGCAGCCAGGACAGGGTCAATCAGCCCCAGCATTTT
-	TRBV11-2	-	TRBJ1-2	CASSLATHYGYTF	TGTGCCAGCAGCTTAGCGACTCATTATGGCTACACCTTC
-	TRBV12-3/TRBV12-4	TRBD1	TRBJ2-5	CASSHRDRGRGETQYF	TGTGCCAGCAGTCACCGGGACAGGGGAAGAGGAGAGACCCAGTACTTC
-	TRBV24-1	-	TRBJ2-5	CATSDFVGEETQYF	TGTGCCACCAGTGATTTCGTGGGGGAAGAGACCCAGTACTTC
-	TRBV20-1	-	TRBJ1-4	CSAAGRSGEKLFF	TGCAGTGCTGCGGGACGTTCAGGGGAAAAACTGTTTTTT
-	TRBV12-3/TRBV12-4	-	TRBJ2-1	CASSLIANEQFF	TGTGCCAGCAGTCTCATAGCCAATGAGCAGTTCTTC
medium-sized	TRBV20-1	TRBD2	TRBJ2-1	CSAPVGLAGAINEQFF	TGCAGTGCTCCTGTAGGACTAGCGGGAGCGATCAATGAGCAGTTCTTC
-	TRBV5-1	-	TRBJ2-5	CASSFISGQKETQYF	TGCGCCAGCAGCTTCATTTCTGGACAGAAAGAGACCCAGTACTTC
-	TRBV20-1	TRBD2	TRBJ2-3	CSAPRGGNTQYF	TGCAGTGCTCCCCGGGGAGGGAATACGCAGTATTTT
few	TRBV27	-	TRBJ1-2	CASTAVAGTFYGYTF	TGTGCCAGCACCGCGGTGGCAGGGACGTTCTATGGCTACACCTTC
-	TRBV20-1	-	TRBJ2-3	CSAPSGTDTQYF	TGCAGTGCTCCTAGCGGCACAGATACGCAGTATTTT
-	TRBV20-1	-	TRBJ1-2	CSAHQGRDTHGYTF	TGCAGTGCCCATCAAGGTCGGGACACCCATGGCTACACCTTC
-	TRBV7-2	-	TRBJ1-2	CASSPDSISGYTF	TGTGCCAGCAGCCCGGACAGTATTTCTGGCTACACCTTC
few	TRBV30	-	TRBJ1-5	CAWNQGRDQPQHF	TGTGCCTGGAACCAGGGGAGGGATCAGCCCCAGCATTTT
once	TRBV7-9	TRBD1	TRBJ1-2	CASARGGQGDSGYTF	TGTGCCAGCGCCCGAGGGGGACAGGGTGATTCTGGCTACACCTTC
few	TRBV2	-	TRBJ1-2	CASSENRNYGYTF	TGTGCCAGCAGTGAGAACCGGAACTATGGCTACACCTTC
-	TRBV29-1	-	TRBJ2-7	CSVEEGTGNYEQYF	TGCAGCGTTGAAGAGGGAACGGGGAACTACGAGCAGTACTTC
few	TRBV12-3/TRBV12-4	-	TRBJ1-6	CASSLTGNNSPLHF	TGTGCCAGCAGTTTAACCGGGAATAATTCACCCCTCCACTTT
once	TRBV19	-	TRBJ1-2	CASSDGINYGYTF	TGTGCCAGTAGCGACGGAATAAACTATGGCTACACCTTC
-	TRBV7-3	-	TRBJ1-1	CASSRGSEGLNTEAFF	TGTGCCAGCAGCCGCGGCAGCGAGGGGTTGAACACTGAAGCTTTCTTT
-	TRBV28	-	TRBJ1-2	CASSSQGRGYTF	TGTGCCAGCAGTTCACAGGGTCGCGGCTACACCTTC
medium-sized	TRBV7-9	-	TRBJ2-5	CASSLSSRGETQYF	TGTGCCAGCAGCTTATCGAGCAGGGGAGAGACCCAGTACTTC
-	TRBV30	TRBD1	TRBJ1-2	CACQTGARGYTF	TGTGCCTGTCAGACAGGGGCTCGTGGCTACACCTTC
-	TRBV12-3/TRBV12-4	-	TRBJ2-3	CASSPQAPGVRYF	TGTGCCAGCAGCCCCCAGGCCCCGGGCGTGCGGTATTTT
-	TRBV7-9	TRBD1	TRBJ1-5	CASSWGTVNQPQHF	TGTGCCAGCAGTTGGGGGACAGTCAATCAGCCCCAGCATTTT
-	TRBV7-4	-	TRBJ1-5	CASSLEGRDQSNQPQHF	TGTGCCAGCAGCTTAGAAGGCCGAGACCAGAGCAATCAGCCCCAGCATTTT
-	TRBV7-8	TRBD2	TRBJ2-2	CASSLQGASGIANTGELFF	TGTGCCAGCAGCCTCCAAGGCGCTAGCGGGATCGCGAACACCGGGGAGCTGTTTTTT
-	TRBV7-2	TRBD1	TRBJ2-2	CASSRTGQGTGELFF	TGTGCCAGCAGCCGGACCGGACAGGGCACCGGGGAGCTGTTTTTT
few	TRBV20-1	-	TRBJ1-6	CSARERTRTYSPLHF	TGCAGTGCTAGAGAACGGACAAGGACTTATTCACCCCTCCACTTT
-	TRBV29-1	TRBD2	TRBJ2-5	CSAGTSGSETQYF	TGCAGCGCCGGGACTAGCGGGAGTGAGACCCAGTACTTC
-	TRBV2	-	TRBJ2-3	CASTYQTGGTDTQYF	TGTGCCAGCACCTACCAAACGGGAGGCACAGATACGCAGTATTTT
-	TRBV20-1	TRBD1	TRBJ1-2	CSAARDSNGFGYTF	TGCAGTGCTGCTCGGGACAGTAACGGATTCGGCTACACCTTC
-	TRBV27	TRBD1	TRBJ2-1	CATPGGAGNEQFF	TGTGCCACTCCAGGGGGCGCGGGGAATGAGCAGTTCTTC
once	TRBV28	-	TRBJ1-2	CASRPEGRGRGYTF	TGTGCCAGCCGGCCTGAGGGGAGAGGTCGTGGCTACACCTTC
once	TRBV6-5	-	TRBJ2-3	CASSYGTLGPTDTQYF	TGTGCCAGCAGTTACGGGACGCTGGGGCCCACAGATACGCAGTATTTT
-	TRBV7-8	-	TRBJ2-3	CASSSLGGNQPQYF	TGTGCCAGCAGTTCCCTGGGGGGCAATCAGCCCCAGTATTTT
few	TRBV19	-	TRBJ1-1	CASRGRNTEAFF	TGTGCCAGCAGAGGAAGGAACACTGAAGCTTTCTTT
medium-sized	TRBV30	TRBD1	TRBJ1-2	CAWSITGGGGYGYTF	TGTGCCTGGAGTATAACAGGGGGAGGAGGCTATGGCTACACCTTC
-	TRBV2	-	TRBJ2-5	CASSDGLSLIQETQYF	TGTGCCAGCAGTGATGGACTTTCGTTAATTCAAGAGACCCAGTACTTC
-	TRBV5-1	-	TRBJ1-5	CASRVAENQPQHF	TGCGCCAGCAGGGTTGCCGAGAATCAGCCCCAGCATTTT
-	TRBV2	-	TRBJ2-7	CASSPDRAAYEQYF	TGTGCCAGCAGTCCGGACAGAGCTGCCTACGAGCAGTACTTC
-	TRBV7-8	-	TRBJ1-1	CASSRDLNTEAFF	TGTGCCAGCTCTAGGGACTTGAACACTGAAGCTTTCTTT
few	TRBV19	TRBD1	TRBJ2-7	CASMGQGRLEQYF	TGTGCCAGTATGGGACAGGGTCGTCTCGAGCAGTACTTC